The clone carrying this TCR beta chain has only a few counts. Its antigen remains unidentified. The entry originates in a study of T-cell memory formation after mild COVID-19. About the research overall: TCR clusters were largely donor specific.

TCRdb called the 5' RACE reads again in MiXCR, with one record for every CDR3 protein. The profile shows under 400,000 distinct CDR3 sequences, under 25% of them singletons. Study-wide results and caveats: Clones that contracted from day 15 to 85 had balanced CD4/CD8; later expanders were CD4+ biased. Memory sampled before infection contained some responding clones, suggesting cross-reactive memory joined.

Input material: PBMCs or a T cell subset sorted from them (not recorded which). This TCR derives from an adult woman who had mild COVID-19 (a few samples of this study predate the infection). Cell type and time point are not known.

DNA of the CDR3: TGTGCCAGCAGTCCCCTAGGGGACAGCCGCTCCTACAATGAGCAGTTCTTC. Translating gives CASSPLGDSRSYNEQFF. This chain links TRBV27 with TRBJ2-1; 7 nucleotides match TRBD1. The CDR3 runs to 17 residues. Germline-derived CDR1 and CDR2 are MNHEY and SMNVEV (reference sequence). V was clipped by 5 bases and J by 0 bases; unmatched bases: 10.